This entry concerns a single T cell receptor (beta chain). Its antigen remains unknown. Trimming cost V 7 bases and J 2 bases, with 12 bases left between them. CDR1 is MNHNS, CDR2 SASEGT, per germline. The CDR3 contains 13 residues. The data were produced by immunoSEQ multiplex PCR, yet TCRdb's version contains in-frame clones alone and is incomplete. The sample shows about 2 million clones, 85% to 95% of them seen only once. The data were obtained in a study of shared clonotypes between healthy human individuals. General study findings and limits: A few donors showed sharing of around 5% of naive CD4 clonotypes. Having only a few donors restricted how much genetic and exposure-history diversity was captured.

CD45RO-negative, CCR7-selected cells formed the naive CD8 fraction, which excluded terminally differentiated effector memory CD45RA+ cells. The chain uses TRBV6-1 and TRBJ2-7, with D hard to call. The source material was naive CD8+ T cells sorted from blood. This TCR derives from a man between 18 and 35 years old in good health. CDR3 in amino acids: CASIQDGPYEQYF. CDR3 DNA: TGTGCCAGCATTCAGGACGGGCCCTACGAGCAGTACTTC.